This is a list of T cell receptor beta chains from one sample in a study of T cell repertoires in ileal Crohn's disease. TCRdb keeps only in-frame clones here, not all; method: immunoSEQ multiplex PCR. The profile shows some 30,000 clones, about 81% of them singletons. The sample was ileal tissue. The receptors here all came from an adult with Crohn's disease. Each CDR3 is given with its conserved first and last residue. Fields, in order: V gene, J gene, clone size, D gene, CDR3 DNA, CDR3 protein. The D gene is left open where the match is weak. Clone size, where shown, is once, few, many, or a class for clones that have expanded.

TRBV19	TRBJ1-5	-	-	TGTGCCAGTAGGGATGGGACATTGAAAGTGAATCAGCCCCAGCATTTT	CASRDGTLKVNQPQHF
TRBV5-1	TRBJ1-2	-	TRBD1	TGCGCCAGCAGCTTAAGGACAGGGGAAAACTATGGCTACACCTTC	CASSLRTGENYGYTF
TRBV27	TRBJ2-7	-	TRBD1	TGTGCCAGCAGTACGACAGGGGGCTGGTACGAGCAGTACTTC	CASSTTGGWYEQYF
TRBV18	TRBJ1-5	-	TRBD1	TGTGCCAGCTCACCGACGAGGGACAGTTCGCAGCATTTT	CASSPTRDSSQHF
TRBV7-8	TRBJ2-5	-	TRBD1	TGTGCCAGCAGGGAACCCGGGACAGTTAGAGAGACCCAGTACTTC	CASREPGTVRETQYF
TRBV5-4	TRBJ2-7	-	-	TGTGCCAGCAGCTTAGACAGTCCGACCTACGAGCAGTACTTC	CASSLDSPTYEQYF
TRBV7-2	TRBJ2-7	-	TRBD1	TGTGCCAGCAGCTTAACCCGGGACAGGCCGGGCGAGCAGTACTTC	CASSLTRDRPGEQYF
TRBV4-1	TRBJ2-7	once	-	TGCGCCAGCAGCCAAGATCCGGTCCCGGCAGGGGTGTTCTACGAGCAGTACTTC	CASSQDPVPAGVFYEQYF
TRBV11-3	TRBJ2-5	-	-	TGTGCCAGCAGCTTAAATTACGGAGAGACCCAGTACTTC	CASSLNYGETQYF
TRBV28	TRBJ2-5	-	-	TGTGCCAGCAGTTTAGTGAACCTCTGGAGCTGGGTCGGCGAGACCCAGTACTTC	CASSLVNLWSWVGETQYF
TRBV4-3	TRBJ1-4	-	TRBD1	TGCGCCAGCAGCCAAGGAGGACAGGCTAATGAAAAACTGTTTTTT	CASSQGGQANEKLFF
TRBV2	TRBJ1-5	-	-	TGTGCCAGCAGGGGTCCGGGGGAGGGTCAGCCCCAGCATTTT	CASRGPGEGQPQHF
TRBV11-3	TRBJ2-5	-	TRBD1	TGTGCCAGCAGCTTAGGTGGGACAGACCAAGAGACCCAGTACTTC	CASSLGGTDQETQYF
TRBV11-3	TRBJ2-3	-	-	TGTGCCAGCAGCGTCCAGGGTACAGATACGCAGTATTTT	CASSVQGTDTQYF
TRBV18	TRBJ1-2	-	-	TGTGCCAGCTCACAGCAAACGAACTATGGCTACACCTTC	CASSQQTNYGYTF
TRBV6-1	TRBJ1-2	few	TRBD1	TGTGCCAGCAGTGGACAGGGGATTTATGGCTACACCTTC	CASSGQGIYGYTF
TRBV28	TRBJ2-7	-	TRBD1	TGTGCCAGCAGTTGGGACAGCTTCTACGAGCAGTACTTC	CASSWDSFYEQYF
TRBV4-3	TRBJ2-7	-	TRBD1	TGCGCCAGCAGCCACTCCGACAGGGAGCTTGGATACGAGCAGTACTTC	CASSHSDRELGYEQYF
TRBV27	TRBJ2-1	once	-	TGTGCCAGCAGCCGCGGGAACCACAATGAGCAGTTCTTC	CASSRGNHNEQFF
TRBV6-1	TRBJ1-2	-	-	TGTGCCAGCAGTGAAGCGATTAAACTTTTCTATGGCTACACCTTC	CASSEAIKLFYGYTF
TRBV9	TRBJ2-7	few	-	TGTGCCAGCAGCCCCCAAGGGGTCGAGCAGTACTTC	CASSPQGVEQYF
TRBV5-8	TRBJ1-4	few	-	TGTGCCAGCAGCTTGGTGCAGGTGACTAATGAAAAACTGTTTTTT	CASSLVQVTNEKLFF
TRBV10-3	TRBJ2-3	-	TRBD2	TGTGCCATCAGGGATCCTAGCGGGGACCCAGATACGCAGTATTTT	CAIRDPSGDPDTQYF
TRBV7-9	TRBJ1-3	-	-	TGTGCCAGCAGCTTAAGTACAGGCCTCTACTCTGGAAACACCATATATTTT	CASSLSTGLYSGNTIYF